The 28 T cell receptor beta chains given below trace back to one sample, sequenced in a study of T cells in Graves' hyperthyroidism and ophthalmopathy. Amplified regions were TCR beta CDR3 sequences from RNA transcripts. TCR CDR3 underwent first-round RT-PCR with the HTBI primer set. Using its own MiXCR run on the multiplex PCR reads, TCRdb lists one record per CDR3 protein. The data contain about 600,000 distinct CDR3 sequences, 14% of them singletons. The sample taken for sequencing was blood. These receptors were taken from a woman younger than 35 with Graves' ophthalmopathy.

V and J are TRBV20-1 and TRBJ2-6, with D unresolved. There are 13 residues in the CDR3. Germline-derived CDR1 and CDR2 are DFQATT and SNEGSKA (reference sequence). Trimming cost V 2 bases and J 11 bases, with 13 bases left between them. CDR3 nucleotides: TGCAGTGCTAGATTTTCTATAAGCGACGTCCTGACTTTC. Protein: CSARFSISDVLTF.

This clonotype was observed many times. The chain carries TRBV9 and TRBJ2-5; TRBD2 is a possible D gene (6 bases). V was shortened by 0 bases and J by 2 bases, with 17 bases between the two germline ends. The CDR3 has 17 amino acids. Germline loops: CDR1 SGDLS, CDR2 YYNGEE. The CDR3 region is CASSVGRVGWYQETQYF. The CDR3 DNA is TGTGCCAGCAGCGTAGGGAGGGTGGGATGGTATCAAGAGACCCAGTACTTC.

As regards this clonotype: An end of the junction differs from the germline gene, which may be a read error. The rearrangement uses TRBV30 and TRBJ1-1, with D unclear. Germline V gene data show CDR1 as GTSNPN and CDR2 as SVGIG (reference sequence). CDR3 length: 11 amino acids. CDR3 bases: TGTGCCTGGAGTGCGAACATTGAAGCTTTCTTT. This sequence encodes CAWSANIEAFF.

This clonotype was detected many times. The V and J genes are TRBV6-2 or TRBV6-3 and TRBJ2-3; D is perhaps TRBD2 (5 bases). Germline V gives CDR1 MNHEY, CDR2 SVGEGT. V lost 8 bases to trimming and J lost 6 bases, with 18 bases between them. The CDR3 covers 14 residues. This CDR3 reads CASVTGTVGDTQYF. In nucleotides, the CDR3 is TGTGCCAGCGTCACGGGAACCGTCGGGGATACGCAGTATTTT.

This chain's CDR3 is CASSYSGRSEFF. Written as DNA, the CDR3 is TGTGCCAGCAGTTACAGCGGGAGGTCCGAGTTCTTC. This chain links TRBV6-2 or TRBV6-3 with TRBJ2-1; TRBD2 agrees at 9 bases. With V trimmed by 2 bases and J by 14 bases, 4 bases remained unmatched. The CDR3 sequence is 12 residues long. CDR1 and CDR2 from the germline V gene are MNHEY and SVGEGT.

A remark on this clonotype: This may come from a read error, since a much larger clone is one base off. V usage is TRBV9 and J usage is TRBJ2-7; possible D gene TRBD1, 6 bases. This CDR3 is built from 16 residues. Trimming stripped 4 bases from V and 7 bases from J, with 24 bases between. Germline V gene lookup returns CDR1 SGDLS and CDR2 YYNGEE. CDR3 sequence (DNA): TGTGCCAGCAGCCCCAGGGGTGTTCCTAGCAGGGATGAGCAGTACTTC. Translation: CASSPRGVPSRDEQYF.

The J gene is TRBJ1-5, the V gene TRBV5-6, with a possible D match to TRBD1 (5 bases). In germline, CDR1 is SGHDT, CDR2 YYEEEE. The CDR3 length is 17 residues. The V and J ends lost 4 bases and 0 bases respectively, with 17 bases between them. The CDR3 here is CASSLFGTGASNQPQHF. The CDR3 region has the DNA TGTGCCAGCAGCCTTTTCGGAACAGGAGCTAGCAATCAGCCCCAGCATTTT.

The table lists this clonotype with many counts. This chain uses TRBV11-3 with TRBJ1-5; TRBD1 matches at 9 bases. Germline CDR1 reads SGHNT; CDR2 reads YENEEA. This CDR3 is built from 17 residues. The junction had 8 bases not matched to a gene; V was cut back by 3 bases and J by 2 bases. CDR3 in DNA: TGTGCCAGCAGCTTCCACCGGGACAGGGAGGGCAATCAGCCCCAGCATTTT. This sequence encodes CASSFHRDREGNQPQHF.

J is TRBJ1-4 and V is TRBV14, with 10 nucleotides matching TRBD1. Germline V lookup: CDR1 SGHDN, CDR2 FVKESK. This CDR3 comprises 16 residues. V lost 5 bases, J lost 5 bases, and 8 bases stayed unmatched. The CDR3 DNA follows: TGTGCCAGCAGCGACGACAGGGGGCCGGTAAATGAAAAACTGTTTTTT. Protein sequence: CASSDDRGPVNEKLFF.

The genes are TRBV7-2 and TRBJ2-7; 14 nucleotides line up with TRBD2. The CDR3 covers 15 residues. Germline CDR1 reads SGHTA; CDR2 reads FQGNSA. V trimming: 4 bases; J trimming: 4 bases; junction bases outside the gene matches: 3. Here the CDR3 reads CASSSRTSGRYEQYF. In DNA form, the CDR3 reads TGTGCCAGCAGCTCGCGGACTAGCGGGAGGTACGAGCAGTACTTC.

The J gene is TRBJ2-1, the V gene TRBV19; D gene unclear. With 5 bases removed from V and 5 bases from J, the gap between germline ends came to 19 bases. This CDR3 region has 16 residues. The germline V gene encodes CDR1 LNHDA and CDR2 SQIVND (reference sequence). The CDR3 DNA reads TGTGCCAGTAGTCCAGAGTTCCCCGCTGGCCACAATGAGCAGTTCTTC. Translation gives CASSPEFPAGHNEQFF.

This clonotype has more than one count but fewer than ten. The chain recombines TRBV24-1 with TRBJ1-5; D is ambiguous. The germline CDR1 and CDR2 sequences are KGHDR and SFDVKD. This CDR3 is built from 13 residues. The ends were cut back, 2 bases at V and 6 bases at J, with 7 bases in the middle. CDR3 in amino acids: CATSDSAGQPQHF. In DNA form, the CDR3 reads TGTGCCACCAGTGATTCTGCGGGTCAGCCCCAGCATTTT.

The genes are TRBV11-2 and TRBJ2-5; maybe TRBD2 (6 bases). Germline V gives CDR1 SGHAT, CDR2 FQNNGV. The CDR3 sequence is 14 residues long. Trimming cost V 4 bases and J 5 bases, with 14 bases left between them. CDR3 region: CASSWLSGRETQYF. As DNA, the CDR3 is TGTGCCAGCAGCTGGCTATCGGGGAGGGAGACCCAGTACTTC.

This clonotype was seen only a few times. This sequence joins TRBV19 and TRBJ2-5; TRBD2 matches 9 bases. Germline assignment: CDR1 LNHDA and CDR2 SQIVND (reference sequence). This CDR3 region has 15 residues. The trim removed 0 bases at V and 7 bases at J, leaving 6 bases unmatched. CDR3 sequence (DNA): TGTGCCAGTAGTATAGATCTTGGGACTAGCAGGACCCAGTACTTC. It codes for CASSIDLGTSRTQYF.

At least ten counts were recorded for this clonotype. This CDR3 reads CASCRNQGSDTQYF. As DNA, the CDR3 is TGCGCCAGCTGTAGGAACCAGGGGTCAGATACGCAGTATTTT. The rearrangement joins TRBV4-3 to TRBJ2-3, with D perhaps TRBD1 (6 bases). Trimming took off 8 bases at V and 4 bases at J, with 16 bases between the two ends. CDR3 length: 14 residues. Germline CDR1 reads LGHNA; CDR2 reads YSLEER.

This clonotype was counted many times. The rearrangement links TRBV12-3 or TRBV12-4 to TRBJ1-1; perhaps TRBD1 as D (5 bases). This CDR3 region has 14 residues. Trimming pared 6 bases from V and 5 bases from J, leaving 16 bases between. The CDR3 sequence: CASRSIRAQTEAFF. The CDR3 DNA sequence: TGTGCCAGCAGGTCCATCAGGGCTCAGACTGAAGCTTTCTTT.

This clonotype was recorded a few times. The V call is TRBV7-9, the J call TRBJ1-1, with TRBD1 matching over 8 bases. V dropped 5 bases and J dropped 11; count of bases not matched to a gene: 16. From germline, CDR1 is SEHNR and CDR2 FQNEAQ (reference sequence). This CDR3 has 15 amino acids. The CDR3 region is CASSPWTGQTLWAFF. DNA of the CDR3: TGTGCCAGCAGCCCCTGGACAGGGCAAACGCTCTGGGCTTTCTTT.

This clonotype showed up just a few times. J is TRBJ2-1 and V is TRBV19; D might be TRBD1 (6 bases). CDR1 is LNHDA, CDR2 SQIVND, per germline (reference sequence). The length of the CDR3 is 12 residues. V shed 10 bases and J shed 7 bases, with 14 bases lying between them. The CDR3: CATSTGYNEQFF. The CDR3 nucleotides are TGTGCCACCTCTACAGGGTATAATGAGCAGTTCTTC.

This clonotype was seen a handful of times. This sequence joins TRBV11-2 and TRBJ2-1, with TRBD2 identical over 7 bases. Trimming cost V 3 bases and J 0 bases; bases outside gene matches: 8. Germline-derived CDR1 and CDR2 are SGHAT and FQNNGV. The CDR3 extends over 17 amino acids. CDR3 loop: CASSFARDYASYNEQFF. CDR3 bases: TGTGCCAGCAGCTTCGCCCGGGACTATGCCTCCTACAATGAGCAGTTCTTC.

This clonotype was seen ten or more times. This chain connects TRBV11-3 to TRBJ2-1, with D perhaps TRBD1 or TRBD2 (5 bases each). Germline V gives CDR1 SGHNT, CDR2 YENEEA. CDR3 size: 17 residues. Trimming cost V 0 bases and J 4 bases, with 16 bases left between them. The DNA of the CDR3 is TGTGCCAGCAGCTTAGATGAGAGCACAGGAGGATACAATGAGCAGTTCTTC. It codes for CASSLDESTGGYNEQFF.

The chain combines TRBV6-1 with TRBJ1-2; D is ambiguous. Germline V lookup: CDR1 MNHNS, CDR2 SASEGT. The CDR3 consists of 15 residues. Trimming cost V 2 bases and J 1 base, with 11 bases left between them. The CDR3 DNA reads TGTGCCAGCAGTGAAACCCCAGTGTTTAACTATGGCTACACCTTC. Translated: CASSETPVFNYGYTF.

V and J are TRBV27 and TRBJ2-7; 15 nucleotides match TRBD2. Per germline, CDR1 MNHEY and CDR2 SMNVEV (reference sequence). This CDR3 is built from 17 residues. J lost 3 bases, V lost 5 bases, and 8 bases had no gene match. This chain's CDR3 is CASSLRTSGRGGYEQYF. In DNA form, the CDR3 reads TGTGCCAGCAGTCTCCGGACTAGCGGGAGGGGAGGCTACGAGCAGTACTTC.

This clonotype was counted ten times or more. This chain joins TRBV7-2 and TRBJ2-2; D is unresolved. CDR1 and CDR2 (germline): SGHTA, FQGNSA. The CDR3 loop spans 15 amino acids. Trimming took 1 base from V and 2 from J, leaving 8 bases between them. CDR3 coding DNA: TGTGCCAGCAGCTTAGGGCGAGAAAACACCGGGGAGCTGTTTTTT. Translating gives CASSLGRENTGELFF.

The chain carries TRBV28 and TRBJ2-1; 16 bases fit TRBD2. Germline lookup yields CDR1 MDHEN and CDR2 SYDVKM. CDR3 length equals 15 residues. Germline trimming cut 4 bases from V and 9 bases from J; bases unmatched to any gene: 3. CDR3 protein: CASSWGLAGGVEQFF. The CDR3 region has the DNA TGTGCCAGCAGTTGGGGACTAGCGGGAGGGGTTGAGCAGTTCTTC.

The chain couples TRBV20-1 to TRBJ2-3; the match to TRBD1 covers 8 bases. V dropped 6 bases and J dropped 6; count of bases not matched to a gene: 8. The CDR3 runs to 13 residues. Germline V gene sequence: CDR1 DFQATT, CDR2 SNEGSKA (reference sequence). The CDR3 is CSANLDRGDTQYF. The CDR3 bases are TGCAGTGCCAATTTAGACAGGGGCGATACGCAGTATTTT.

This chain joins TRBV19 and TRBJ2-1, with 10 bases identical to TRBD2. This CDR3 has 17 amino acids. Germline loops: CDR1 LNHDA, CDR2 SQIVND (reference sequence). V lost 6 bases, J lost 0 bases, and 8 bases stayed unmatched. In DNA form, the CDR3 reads TGTGCCAGTAGGCCCCTAGCGGGGGTGAGCTCCTACAATGAGCAGTTCTTC. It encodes CASRPLAGVSSYNEQFF.

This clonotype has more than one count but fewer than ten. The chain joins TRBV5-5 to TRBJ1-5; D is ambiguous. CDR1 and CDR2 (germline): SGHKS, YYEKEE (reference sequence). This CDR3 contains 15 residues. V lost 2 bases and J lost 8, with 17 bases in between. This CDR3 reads CASSFTVGHGEPQHF. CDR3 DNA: TGTGCCAGCAGCTTCACGGTCGGCCATGGTGAGCCCCAGCATTTT.

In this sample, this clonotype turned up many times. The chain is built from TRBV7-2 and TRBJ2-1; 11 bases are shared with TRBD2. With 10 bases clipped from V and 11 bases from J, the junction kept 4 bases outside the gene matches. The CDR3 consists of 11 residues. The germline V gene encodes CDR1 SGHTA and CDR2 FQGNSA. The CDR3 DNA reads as TGTGCCAACGGACTAGCGGGTCAGCAGTTCTTC. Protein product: CANGLAGQQFF.